This TCR beta chain stems from a study of shared clonotypes between healthy human individuals. Study outcomes and limitations: Clonotypes not shared had lower generation probabilities than those common to all four donors.

In the original analysis: Junction-only sequences without quality scores came from ImmunoSEQ, so filtering differed. Repertoires were generated with immunoSEQ multiplex PCR, while TCRdb's copy carries only in-frame clones and drops some. V, J and clone size are those of that table, while D and trimming were read from the DNA. The sample contains over a million clones, 70% to 80% of which appear only once. The CDR3 is made up of 17 amino acids. With 1 base removed from V and 0 bases from J, the gap between germline ends came to 13 bases. Germline assignment: CDR1 SGHTA and CDR2 FQGNSA. Both subsets, CD45RA+ naive and CD45RA-negative memory, were split from the CD4+ cells. This clone has only one observation. Its antigen remains unknown.

This sequence joins TRBV7-2 and TRBJ2-1; D possibly matches TRBD1 or TRBD2 (5 bases each). The TCR comes from a man younger than 35 in good health. Some clones in this sample may be carry-over from other donors' samples. Sequencing was done on a sample of memory CD4+ T cells from PBMCs. Subset indicated: CD45RA-negative fraction. DNA of the CDR3: TGTGCCAGCAGCTTAGAGGGGCGGGTGAGCTCCTACAATGAGCAGTTCTTC. This sequence encodes CASSLEGRVSSYNEQFF.